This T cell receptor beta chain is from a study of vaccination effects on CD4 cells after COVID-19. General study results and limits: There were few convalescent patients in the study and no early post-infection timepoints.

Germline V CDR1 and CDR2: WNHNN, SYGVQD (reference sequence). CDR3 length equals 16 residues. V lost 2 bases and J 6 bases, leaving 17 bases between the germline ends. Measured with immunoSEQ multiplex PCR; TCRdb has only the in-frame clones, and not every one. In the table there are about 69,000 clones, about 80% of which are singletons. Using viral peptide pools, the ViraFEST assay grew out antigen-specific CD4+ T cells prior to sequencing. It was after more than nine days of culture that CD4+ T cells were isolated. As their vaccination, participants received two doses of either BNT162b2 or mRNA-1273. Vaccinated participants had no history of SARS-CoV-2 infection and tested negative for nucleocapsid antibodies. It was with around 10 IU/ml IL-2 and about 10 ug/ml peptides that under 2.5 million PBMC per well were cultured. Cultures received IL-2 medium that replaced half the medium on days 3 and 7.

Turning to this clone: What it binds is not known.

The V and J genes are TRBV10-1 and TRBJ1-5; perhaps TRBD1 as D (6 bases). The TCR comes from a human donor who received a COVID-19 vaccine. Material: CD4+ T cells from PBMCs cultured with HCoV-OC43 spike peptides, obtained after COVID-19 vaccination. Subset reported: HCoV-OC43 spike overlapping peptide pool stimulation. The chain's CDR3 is CASSEPAGRGGQPQHF. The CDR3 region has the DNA TGCGCCAGCAGTGAGCCGGCCGGGAGAGGGGGTCAGCCCCAGCATTTT.